Only a few counts were recorded for the clone carrying this T cell receptor beta chain. Its target is unknown. Using a J-beta primer mix together with a sample-barcoded 5' primer, a second PCR was run for about 6 to 12 cycles. MiXCR, run by TCRdb on the 5' RACE reads, gives a single entry per CDR3 protein. The sample holds 600,000 to 650,000 distinct CDR3 sequences, 58% seen once. The data derive from a study of blood T cells in healthy people across ages. Study-level information: Template switching captured about one barcoded beta molecule per two T cells.

Looked up from germline, CDR1 is SGHRS and CDR2 is YFSETQ. This CDR3 has 14 amino acids. Trimming at V came to 3 bases and at J to 5 bases, leaving 2 bases not matched to a gene. General observations from the study: Both naive CD4+ cell counts and diversity were greater in long-lived donors than in aged donors.

The sample taken for sequencing was blood. The TCR comes from a man aged 55 to 70 in good health. The chain uses TRBV5-1 and TRBJ1-6; 7 bases fit TRBD1. DNA of the CDR3: TGCGCCAGCAGCTCCGGGACAGATAATTCACCCCTCCACTTT. Amino acids: CASSSGTDNSPLHF.